The next 24 T cell receptor beta chains were all read from a single sample in a study of blood T cells in healthy people across ages. Then a second PCR, running roughly 7 to 12 cycles, was carried out with a sample-barcoded 5' primer and a J-beta primer mix. From the 5' RACE reads, TCRdb called clonotypes with MiXCR, one entry per CDR3 protein. The sample lists 800,000 or so distinct CDR3 sequences, around 25% occurring once. This sample also appeared in a second study, on T cells of mothers and their children.

The sequenced material came from blood. The receptors stem from a boy between 10 and 17 years old in good health.

The chain employs TRBV7-9 and TRBJ2-7; possibly TRBD1 for D (6 bases). Between the trimmed V and J ends, which lost 6 bases and 3 bases, there was a span of 18 bases. CDR1 is SEHNR, CDR2 FQNEAQ, per germline (reference sequence). CDR3 size: 15 residues. CDR3 residues: CASSLGYGRGYEQYF. Written as DNA, the CDR3 is TGTGCCAGCAGTTTGGGGTATGGCAGGGGCTACGAGCAGTACTTC.

A word on this clonotype: With a much larger clone just one base away, this may be a read error. This sequence joins TRBV13 and TRBJ2-7; 7 positions agree with TRBD2. V shed 5 bases, J shed 0 bases, and the junction held 4 bases outside the gene matches. The germline CDR1 and CDR2 sequences are PRHDT and FYEKMQ (reference sequence). This CDR3 contains 14 residues. The CDR3 sequence is CASSRGDRSYEQYF. CDR3 bases: TGTGCCAGCAGCCGGGGGGACCGCTCCTACGAGCAGTACTTC.

This clonotype appeared a few times. The chain has TRBV28 and TRBJ2-1, with D perhaps TRBD2 (6 bases). V gave up 3 bases and J gave up 8 bases, with 14 bases separating them. The CDR3 has 14 residues. Germline V CDR1 and CDR2: MDHEN, SYDVKM. The chain's CDR3 is CASSFLGGSYEQFF. The CDR3 DNA follows: TGTGCCAGCAGTTTTTTGGGGGGAAGCTATGAGCAGTTCTTC.

This clonotype was seen ten or more times. The J gene is TRBJ2-4, the V gene TRBV29-1, with 7 bases aligning to TRBD1. After removal of 6 bases from V and 5 bases from J, the junction contained 10 bases not matched to a gene. Germline loops: CDR1 SQVTM, CDR2 ANQGSEA. The CDR3 length is 14 residues. The CDR3 bases are TGCAGCGTCGGGGAAACCGGGACAGAAAACATTCAGTACTTC. It codes for CSVGETGTENIQYF.

The chain has TRBV21-1 and TRBJ2-7; the table gives TRBD2 as D, unverified against the DNA. TRBV21-1 is a pseudogene. The CDR3 is 13 residues long. The CDR3 region is CASSARDYHEQYF. CDR3 DNA: TGTGCCAGCAGCGCCCGGGACTACCACGAGCAGTACTTC.

This clonotype was picked up a small number of times. The chain couples TRBV5-1 to TRBJ2-6; the D gene is possibly TRBD2 (7 bases). Germline CDR1 reads SGHRS; CDR2 reads YFSETQ. The CDR3 consists of 14 residues. Trimming took 7 bases from V and 6 from J, leaving 14 bases between them. Here the CDR3 DNA reads TGCGCCAGCTTGGAGGGGGGGAAGGCCAACGTCCTGACTTTC. Protein sequence: CASLEGGKANVLTF.

The chain employs TRBV6-6 and TRBJ2-7; TRBD2 matches 12 bases. Germline V gene data show CDR1 as MNHNY and CDR2 as SVGAGI (reference sequence). The CDR3 runs 15 residues. The junction had 2 bases not matched to a gene; V was cut back by 5 bases and J by 0 bases. The CDR3 sequence: CASSKTSGGSYEQYF. DNA of the CDR3: TGTGCCAGCAGTAAGACTAGCGGGGGCTCCTACGAGCAGTACTTC.

Turning to this clonotype: The junction departs from the called germline gene at one end, perhaps through a read error. V gene TRBV20-1 combines with J gene TRBJ2-3; D not resolved. Germline assignment: CDR1 DFQATT and CDR2 SNEGSKA (reference sequence). CDR3 length: 13 amino acids. CDR3 residues: CSADSRNTDTQDF. The CDR3 bases are TGCAGTGCTGATAGCAGAAACACAGATACGCAGGATTTT.

This clonotype was seen a handful of times. DNA for the CDR3: TGTGCCATCCAACCGAAGACCGGATCCTACGAGCAGTACTTC. Its translation is CAIQPKTGSYEQYF. The chain is built from TRBV28 and TRBJ2-7; D uncertain. From germline, CDR1 is MDHEN and CDR2 SYDVKM. The CDR3 runs to 14 residues. V was pared by 10 bases and J by 1 base, with 17 bases between.

This chain joins TRBV3-1 and TRBJ2-1; 8 nucleotides match TRBD1. The J segment lost 10 bases and the V segment lost 7 bases, leaving 6 bases of the junction unmatched. CDR1 LGHDT and CDR2 YNNKEL come from the germline V gene (reference sequence). The CDR3 runs to 12 residues. The CDR3 is CASTIRDREQFF. CDR3 sequence (DNA): TGTGCCAGCACCATACGGGACAGGGAGCAGTTCTTC.

The chain uses TRBV29-1 and TRBJ2-5, with 8 bases lining up with TRBD1. This CDR3 has 14 residues. The V and J ends lost 2 bases and 4 bases, in that order; junction bases with no gene match: 6. Germline V gene lookup returns CDR1 SQVTM and CDR2 ANQGSEA. The CDR3 DNA follows: TGCAGCGTTGAATCGGAACAGGGGGTAGAGACCCAGTACTTC. It codes for CSVESEQGVETQYF.

The chain joins TRBV5-1 to TRBJ2-7; the D gene could be TRBD1 or TRBD2 (5 bases each). CDR3 size: 14 residues. From germline, CDR1 is SGHRS and CDR2 YFSETQ. V dropped 3 bases and J dropped 6 bases, with 16 bases sitting between them. Written as DNA, the CDR3 is TGCGCCAGCAGCTGGGGGAACCGGGGAGCCGAGCAGTACTTC. Translated: CASSWGNRGAEQYF.

Only a few counts were recorded for this clonotype. This chain uses TRBV4-2 with TRBJ2-5; D possibly corresponds to TRBD2 (6 bases). The DNA end is a closer match to TRBJ2-7, so the J assignment may be wrong. The CDR3 covers 15 residues. Germline loops: CDR1 LGHNA, CDR2 YNFKEQ. The CDR3 is CASSQELADPYEQYF. The DNA for the CDR3 is TGTGCCAGCAGCCAGGAACTAGCTGATCCCTACGAGCAGTACTTC.

Note on this clonotype: Compared with germline, one end of the junction differs, possibly owing to a read error. The chain has TRBV3-1 and TRBJ2-1; possibly TRBD2 for D (5 bases). The CDR3 consists of 15 residues. CDR1 and CDR2 from the germline V gene are LGHDT and YNNKEL (reference sequence). The CDR3 DNA is TGTGCCAGCAGCCAAGACCCCCCGGGGTACAATGAGCGGTTCTTC. Its translation: CASSQDPPGYNERFF.

This clonotype was seen only a few times. J is TRBJ1-1 and V is TRBV30, with D unresolved. V was pared by 6 bases and J by 1 base, with 6 bases between. This CDR3 has 11 amino acids. Germline CDR1 reads GTSNPN; CDR2 reads SVGIG (reference sequence). CDR3 in amino acids: CACAENTEAFF. CDR3 nucleotide sequence: TGTGCCTGCGCCGAGAACACTGAAGCTTTCTTT.

The CDR3 protein is CASSFAGAEETQYF. CDR3 nucleotide sequence: TGTGCCAGCAGCTTTGCAGGGGCCGAAGAGACCCAGTACTTC. The chain couples TRBV7-9 to TRBJ2-5; the D gene is possibly TRBD1 (6 bases). CDR1 is SEHNR and CDR2 is FQNEAQ in the germline V gene (reference sequence). This CDR3 spans 14 amino acids. The germline V and J ends were trimmed by 3 bases and 3 bases, with 11 bases remaining between them.

V is TRBV7-3 and J is TRBJ2-2, with TRBD1 matching over 11 bases. V shed 3 bases and J 0 bases; nucleotides not matched to a gene: 9. CDR1 is SGHTA, CDR2 FQGTGA, per germline. The CDR3 is made up of 19 amino acids. The CDR3 region is CASSLSGQGAPSNTGELFF. The DNA of the CDR3 is TGTGCCAGCAGCTTGAGTGGACAGGGGGCTCCCTCGAACACCGGGGAGCTGTTTTTT.

The genes are TRBV12-3 or TRBV12-4 and TRBJ2-6, with a tentative D call TRBD2 (6 bases). The CDR3 loop spans 14 amino acids. The V and J ends lost 7 bases and 3 bases respectively, with 10 bases between them. The CDR3 nucleotides read TGTGCCAGCAAGGGAGGAGTTGGGGCCAACGTCCTGACTTTC. Protein: CASKGGVGANVLTF.

This clonotype came up a few times. The chain links TRBV4-3 to TRBJ2-5, with D possibly TRBD1 on 5 matching bases. Per the germline V gene, CDR1 is LGHNA and CDR2 is YSLEER. This CDR3 has 16 residues. V was clipped by 0 bases and J by 13 bases, with 24 bases between them. The chain's CDR3 is CASSQDRGGSLYERYF. DNA for the CDR3: TGCGCCAGCAGCCAAGATAGGGGCGGTAGCCTCTACGAGCGGTACTTC.

This chain joins TRBV5-5 and TRBJ2-2; TRBD2 aligns across 12 bases. Germline CDR1 and CDR2: SGHKS and YYEKEE (reference sequence). The CDR3 sequence is 16 residues long. Trimming removed 1 base from V and 8 bases from J; junction bases left unmatched: 6. The CDR3 sequence: CASSLPTSGGGGELFF. In DNA, the CDR3 is TGTGCCAGCAGCTTGCCGACTAGCGGGGGCGGTGGGGAGCTGTTTTTT.

The chain links TRBV7-2 to TRBJ1-2, with 7 bases fitting TRBD1. This CDR3 contains 13 residues. After removal of 4 bases from V and 4 bases from J, the junction contained 3 bases not matched to a gene. Looked up from germline, CDR1 is SGHTA and CDR2 is FQGNSA. The chain's CDR3 is CASSSQGIYGYTF. Here the CDR3 DNA reads TGTGCCAGCAGCTCACAGGGGATCTATGGCTACACCTTC. The full variable domain, its missing parts supplied by reference TRBV7-2 and TRBJ1-2, is GAGVSQSPSNKVTEKGKDVELRCDPISGHTALYWYRQSLGQGLEFLIYFQGNSAPDKSGLPSDRFSAERTGGSVSTLTIQRTQQEDSAVYLCASSSQGIYGYTFGSGTRLTVV.

Only a few counts were recorded for this clonotype. The V and J genes are TRBV11-2 and TRBJ1-2, with no clear D. Trimming shortened V by 0 bases and J by 2 bases, and 10 bases separated the two germline ends. Germline CDR1 SGHAT, CDR2 FQNNGV. The CDR3 runs to 15 residues. The CDR3 coding sequence is TGTGCCAGCAGCTTAGAATACGGGCCGAACTATGGCTACACCTTC. Translation gives CASSLEYGPNYGYTF.

A note on this clonotype: One junction end disagrees with the germline gene, perhaps due to a read error. CDR3 protein: CASSLRDLRADMQYF. The CDR3 nucleotides read TGTGCCAGCAGTTTAAGGGACCTGAGGGCAGATATGCAGTATTTT. This chain uses TRBV12-3 or TRBV12-4 with TRBJ2-3; D assignment may be TRBD1 or TRBD2 (5 bases each). This CDR3 spans 15 amino acids.

In this sample, this clonotype turned up a few times. CDR3 region: CASSVRRGPNGYTF. CDR3 DNA: TGTGCCAGCAGTGTAAGGAGGGGGCCGAATGGCTACACCTTC. The rearrangement uses TRBV2 and TRBJ1-2; TRBD1 matches at 7 bases. CDR1 SNHLY and CDR2 FYNNEI come from the germline V gene. V was pared by 4 bases and J by 6 bases, with 8 bases of the junction left unmatched. The CDR3 covers 14 residues.